The 9 T cell receptor beta chains below were found in one sample sequenced in a study of blood T cell repertoires in COVID-19. Using immunoSEQ multiplex PCR, the repertoire was profiled, and TCRdb retains in-frame clones only, with some absent. The sample has hundreds of thousands of clones, 87% seen once. Sequencing used peripheral blood. These receptors were taken from a man between 60 and 75 years old who had recovered from COVID-19.

The rearrangement uses TRBV11-2 and TRBJ1-6; 11 bases agree with TRBD1. Germline trimming cut 5 bases from V and 9 bases from J; bases unmatched to any gene: 3. Germline assignment: CDR1 SGHAT and CDR2 FQNNGV. The CDR3 runs 14 residues. The CDR3 loop reads CASSEDRGPSPLHF. Written as DNA, the CDR3 is TGTGCCAGCAGCGAGGACAGGGGGCCTTCACCCCTCCACTTT.

This clone showed up just once. The chain has TRBV15 and TRBJ1-1, with D maybe TRBD1 (6 bases). V lost 2 bases to trimming and J lost 11 bases, with 15 bases between them. This CDR3 is built from 13 residues. The germline gives CDR1 LNHNV, CDR2 YYDKDF (reference sequence). The DNA for the CDR3 is TGTGCCACCAGCAGACACAGGGCCTTGAGGGCTTTCTTT. It encodes CATSRHRALRAFF.

The chain is built from TRBV9 and TRBJ2-7; TRBD1 matches 9 bases. Germline CDR1 is SGDLS and CDR2 is YYNGEE. V dropped 4 bases and J dropped 6; count of bases not matched to a gene: 11. The CDR3 covers 15 residues. The CDR3 region has the DNA TGTGCCAGCAGCCTCACCGGGACAGGGTCTCTCGAGCAGTACTTC. Translation: CASSLTGTGSLEQYF.

In regard to this clone: A junction boundary mismatches the germline segment, possibly from a read error. The genes are TRBV11-3 and TRBJ2-3, with 10 bases identical to TRBD2. CDR1 is SGHNT, CDR2 YENEEA, per germline. This CDR3 has 16 amino acids. The DNA of the CDR3 is TGTGCGAGCAGAGGACTAGCGGAACATAGCACAGATACGCAGTATTTT. It specifies CASRGLAEHSTDTQYF.

The rearrangement links TRBV18 to TRBJ1-1; 8 nucleotides agree with TRBD1. J lost 10 bases, V lost 6 bases, and 13 bases had no gene match. Germline CDR1 reads KGHSH; CDR2 reads LQKENI. The CDR3 sequence is 14 residues long. CDR3 nucleotides: TGTGCCAGCTCCCCTAAGGGACAGGCCGTTTTAGCTTTCTTT. It specifies CASSPKGQAVLAFF.

V is TRBV9 and J is TRBJ2-1, with no clear D. Germline V gives CDR1 SGDLS, CDR2 YYNGEE. V was trimmed by 3 bases and J by 8 bases, leaving 12 bases between them. CDR3 length: 13 amino acids. The CDR3 protein is CASSARHLDEQFF. CDR3 sequence (DNA): TGTGCCAGCAGCGCCAGACACTTGGATGAGCAGTTCTTC.

This clone was recorded only once. The chain joins TRBV7-2 to TRBJ2-3; 11 bases line up with TRBD2. Germline V CDR1 and CDR2: SGHTA, FQGNSA. The V and J ends lost 6 bases and 1 base, in that order; junction bases with no gene match: 6. This CDR3 is built from 16 residues. The CDR3 here is CASRPPTSGGTDTQYF. The CDR3 region has the DNA TGTGCCAGCAGGCCACCGACTAGCGGGGGCACAGATACGCAGTATTTT.

This chain links TRBV3-1 (or the pseudogene TRBV3-2) with TRBJ2-1; 14 nucleotides match TRBD2. Losses at the gene ends were 2 bases for V and 8 bases for J; bases not matched to a gene: 5. CDR3 size: 16 residues. CDR1 is LGHDT, CDR2 YNNKEL, per germline (reference sequence). Here the CDR3 reads CASSQPGTSGSYEQFF. In DNA form, the CDR3 reads TGTGCCAGCAGCCAACCTGGGACTAGCGGGAGTTATGAGCAGTTCTTC.

This clone was observed a single time. This chain joins TRBV19 and TRBJ1-6; perhaps TRBD1 as D (5 bases). Trimming removed 7 bases at V and 9 bases at J, with 25 bases between. CDR1 is LNHDA and CDR2 is SQIVND in the germline V gene (reference sequence). The CDR3 has 17 amino acids. The CDR3 bases are TGTGCCAGTACCGACCCGAGAGCAGGGACTATGCGTTCACCCCTCCACTTT. It specifies CASTDPRAGTMRSPLHF.